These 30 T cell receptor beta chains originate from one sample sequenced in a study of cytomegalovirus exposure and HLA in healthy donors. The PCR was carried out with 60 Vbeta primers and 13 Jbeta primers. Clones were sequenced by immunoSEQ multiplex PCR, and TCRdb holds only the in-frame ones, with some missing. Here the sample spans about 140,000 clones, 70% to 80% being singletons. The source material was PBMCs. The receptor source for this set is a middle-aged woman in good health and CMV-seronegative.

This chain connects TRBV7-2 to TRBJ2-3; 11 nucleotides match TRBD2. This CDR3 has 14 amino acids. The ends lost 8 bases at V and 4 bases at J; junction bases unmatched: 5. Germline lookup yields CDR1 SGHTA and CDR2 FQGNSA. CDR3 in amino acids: CASRRTSGPDTQYF. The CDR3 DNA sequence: TGTGCCAGCCGTAGGACTAGCGGGCCAGATACGCAGTATTTT.

The CDR3 here is CASTARGSYEQYF. The DNA for the CDR3 is TGTGCCAGTACGGCCCGGGGGAGCTACGAGCAGTACTTC. The chain combines TRBV19 with TRBJ2-7, with D possibly being TRBD2 (6 bases). V shed 7 bases and J shed 3 bases, with 13 bases lying between them. This CDR3 has 13 amino acids. Germline CDR1 reads LNHDA; CDR2 reads SQIVND (reference sequence).

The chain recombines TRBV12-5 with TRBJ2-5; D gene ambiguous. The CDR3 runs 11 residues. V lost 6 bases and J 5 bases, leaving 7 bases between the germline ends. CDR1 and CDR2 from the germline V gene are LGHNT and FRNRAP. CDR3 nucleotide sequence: TGTGCTAGTGGATCCGGGGAGACCCAGTACTTC. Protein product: CASGSGETQYF.

CDR3 DNA sequence: TGCGCCAGCAGCCAAGATAGGAGCGGGGAGCTGTTTTTT. It codes for CASSQDRSGELFF. The rearrangement uses TRBV4-3 and TRBJ2-2, with D unclear. With 0 bases removed from V and 7 bases from J, the gap between germline ends came to 6 bases. The CDR3 runs to 13 residues. Germline values: CDR1 LGHNA, CDR2 YSLEER.

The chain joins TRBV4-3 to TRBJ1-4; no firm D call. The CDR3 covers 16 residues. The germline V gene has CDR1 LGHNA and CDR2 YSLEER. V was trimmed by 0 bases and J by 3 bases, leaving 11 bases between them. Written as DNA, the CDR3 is TGCGCCAGCAGCCAAGATCTTGCGGCGGCTAATGAAAAACTGTTTTTT. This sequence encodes CASSQDLAAANEKLFF.

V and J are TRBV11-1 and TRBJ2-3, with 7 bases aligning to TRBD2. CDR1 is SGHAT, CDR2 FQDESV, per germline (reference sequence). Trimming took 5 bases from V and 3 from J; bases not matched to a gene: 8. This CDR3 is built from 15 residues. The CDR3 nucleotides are TGTGCCAGCAGCCCAGTGGGGGGGAGTACAGATACGCAGTATTTT. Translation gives CASSPVGGSTDTQYF.

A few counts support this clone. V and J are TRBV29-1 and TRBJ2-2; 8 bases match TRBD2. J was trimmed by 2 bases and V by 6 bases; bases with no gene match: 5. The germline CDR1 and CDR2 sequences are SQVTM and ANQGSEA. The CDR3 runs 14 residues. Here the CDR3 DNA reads TGCAGCGTCGGGGGGGCGGCCAACACCGGGGAGCTGTTTTTT. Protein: CSVGGAANTGELFF.

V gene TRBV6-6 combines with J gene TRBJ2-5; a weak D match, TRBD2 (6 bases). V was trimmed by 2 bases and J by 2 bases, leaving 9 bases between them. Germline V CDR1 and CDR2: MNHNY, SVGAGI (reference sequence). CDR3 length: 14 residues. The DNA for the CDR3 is TGTGCCAGCAGTTACGGGGACTCTCAAGAGACCCAGTACTTC. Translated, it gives CASSYGDSQETQYF.

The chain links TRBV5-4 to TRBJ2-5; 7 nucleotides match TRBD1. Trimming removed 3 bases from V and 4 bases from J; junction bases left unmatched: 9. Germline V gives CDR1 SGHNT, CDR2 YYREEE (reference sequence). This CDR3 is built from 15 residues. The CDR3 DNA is TGTGCCAGCAGCTCCCAGGTAGGGGGCGGAGAGACCCAGTACTTC. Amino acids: CASSSQVGGGETQYF.

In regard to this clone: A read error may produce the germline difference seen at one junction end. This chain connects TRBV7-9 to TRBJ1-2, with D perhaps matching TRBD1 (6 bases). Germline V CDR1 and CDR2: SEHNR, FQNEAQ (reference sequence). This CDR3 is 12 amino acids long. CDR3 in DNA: TGTTCCAGCAGCTTAGGGGGAGGTGGCTACACCTTC. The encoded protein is CSSSLGGGGYTF. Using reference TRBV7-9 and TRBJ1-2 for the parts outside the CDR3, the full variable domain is DTGVSQNPRHKITKRGQNVTFRCDPISEHNRLYWYRQTLGQGPEFLTYFQNEAQLEKSRLLSDRFSAERPKGSFSTLEIQRTEQGDSAMYLCSSSLGGGGYTFGSGTRLTVV.

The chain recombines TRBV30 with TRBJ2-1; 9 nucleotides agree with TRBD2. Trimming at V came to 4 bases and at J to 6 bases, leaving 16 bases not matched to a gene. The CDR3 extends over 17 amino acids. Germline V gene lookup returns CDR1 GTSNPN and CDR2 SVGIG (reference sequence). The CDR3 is CAWIGTRMAGGPNEQFF. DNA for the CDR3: TGTGCCTGGATCGGGACTAGGATGGCGGGGGGGCCCAATGAGCAGTTCTTC.

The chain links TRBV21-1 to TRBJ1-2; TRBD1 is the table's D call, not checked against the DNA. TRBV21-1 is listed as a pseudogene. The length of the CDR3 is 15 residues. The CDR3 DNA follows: TGTGCCAGCAGCAAAGCAAATCAGGTCGGCTATGGCTACACCTTC. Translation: CASSKANQVGYGYTF.

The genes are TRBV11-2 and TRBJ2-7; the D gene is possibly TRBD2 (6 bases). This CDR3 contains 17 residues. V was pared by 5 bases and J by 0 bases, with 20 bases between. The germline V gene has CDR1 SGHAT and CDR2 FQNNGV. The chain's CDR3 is CASSPTGGDGSSYEQYF. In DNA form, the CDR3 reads TGTGCCAGCAGCCCAACAGGAGGAGACGGGAGCTCCTACGAGCAGTACTTC.

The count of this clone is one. The CDR3 DNA reads as TGTGCCAGCAGTTTATTTATAGGGGACAATAGCGGGACTTATAACAATGAGCAGTTCTTC. Protein sequence: CASSLFIGDNSGTYNNEQFF. The chain combines TRBV28 with TRBJ2-1; TRBD2 aligns across 8 bases. Germline V gives CDR1 MDHEN, CDR2 SYDVKM. The CDR3 spans 20 residues. J was trimmed by 5 bases and V by 1 base; bases with no gene match: 19.

CDR3 sequence: CASSIDREGTNYGYTF. The CDR3 bases are TGTGCCAGTAGTATAGATCGAGAGGGAACTAACTATGGCTACACCTTC. The V call is TRBV19, the J call TRBJ1-2; D gene ambiguous. V lost 0 bases to trimming and J lost 0 bases, with 11 bases between them. The CDR3 has 16 amino acids. The V gene's germline CDR1 is LNHDA and CDR2 SQIVND (reference sequence).

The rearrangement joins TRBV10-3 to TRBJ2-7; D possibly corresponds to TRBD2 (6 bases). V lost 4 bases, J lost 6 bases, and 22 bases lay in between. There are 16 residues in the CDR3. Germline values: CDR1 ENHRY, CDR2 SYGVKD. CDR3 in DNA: TGTGCCATCAGTGCCGATCTCTGCTGGGGGGTCTGCGAGCAGTACTTC. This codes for CAISADLCWGVCEQYF.

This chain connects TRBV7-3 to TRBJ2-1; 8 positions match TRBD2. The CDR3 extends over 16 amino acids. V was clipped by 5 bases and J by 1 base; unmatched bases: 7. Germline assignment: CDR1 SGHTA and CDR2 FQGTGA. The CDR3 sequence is CASSPGTRKSYNEQFF. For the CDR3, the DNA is TGTGCCAGCAGCCCCGGGACTAGGAAGTCCTACAATGAGCAGTTCTTC. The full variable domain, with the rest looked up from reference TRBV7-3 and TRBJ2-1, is GAGVSQTPSNKVTEKGKYVELRCDPISGHTALYWYRQSLGQGPEFLIYFQGTGAADDSGLPNDRFFAVRPEGSVSTLKIQRTERGDSAVYLCASSPGTRKSYNEQFFGPGTRLTVL.

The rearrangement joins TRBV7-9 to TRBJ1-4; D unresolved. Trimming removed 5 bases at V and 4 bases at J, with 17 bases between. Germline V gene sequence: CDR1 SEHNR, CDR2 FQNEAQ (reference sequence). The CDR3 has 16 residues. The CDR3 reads CASSPQTGYDNEKLFF. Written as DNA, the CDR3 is TGTGCCAGCAGCCCCCAAACGGGGTACGATAATGAAAAACTGTTTTTT.

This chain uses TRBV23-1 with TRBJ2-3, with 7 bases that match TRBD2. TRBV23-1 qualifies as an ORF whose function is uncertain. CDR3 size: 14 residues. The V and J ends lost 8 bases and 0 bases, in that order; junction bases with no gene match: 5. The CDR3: CASSRGVSTDTQYF. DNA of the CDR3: TGCGCCAGCTCTCGGGGGGTTAGCACAGATACGCAGTATTTT.

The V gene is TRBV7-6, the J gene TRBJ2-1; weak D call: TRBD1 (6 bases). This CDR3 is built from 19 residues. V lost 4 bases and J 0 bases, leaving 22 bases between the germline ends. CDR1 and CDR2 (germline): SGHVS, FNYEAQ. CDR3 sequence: CASSSQTGQKTSSYNEQFF. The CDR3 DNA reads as TGTGCCAGCAGCTCCCAGACAGGACAAAAAACTAGCTCCTACAATGAGCAGTTCTTC.

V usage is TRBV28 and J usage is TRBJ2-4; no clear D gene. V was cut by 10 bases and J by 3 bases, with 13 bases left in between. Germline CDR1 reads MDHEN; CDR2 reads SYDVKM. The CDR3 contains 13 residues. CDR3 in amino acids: CATLTPSKNIQYF. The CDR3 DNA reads TGTGCCACCTTGACCCCTAGCAAAAACATTCAGTACTTC.

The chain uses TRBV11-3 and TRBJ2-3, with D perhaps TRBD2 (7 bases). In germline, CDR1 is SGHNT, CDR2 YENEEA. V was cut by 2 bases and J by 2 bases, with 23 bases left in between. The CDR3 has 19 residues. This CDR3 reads CASSLFDPFAGAFTDTQYF. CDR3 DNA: TGTGCCAGCAGCTTATTCGACCCTTTTGCGGGGGCCTTCACAGATACGCAGTATTTT.

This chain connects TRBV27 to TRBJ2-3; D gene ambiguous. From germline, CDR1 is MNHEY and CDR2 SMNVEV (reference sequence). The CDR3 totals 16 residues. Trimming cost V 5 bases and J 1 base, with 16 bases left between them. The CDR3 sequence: CASSHRRVVGTDTQYF. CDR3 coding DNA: TGTGCCAGCAGTCACCGCCGGGTAGTGGGCACAGATACGCAGTATTTT.

The CDR3 is CASSLPAGRHGTDTQYF. The CDR3 DNA reads as TGTGCCAGCAGTCTACCCGCAGGGCGGCACGGCACAGATACGCAGTATTTT. This rearrangement joins TRBV28 to TRBJ2-3; tentative D call: TRBD1 (5 bases). Germline V gene lookup returns CDR1 MDHEN and CDR2 SYDVKM. V dropped 5 bases and J dropped 1 base, with 19 bases sitting between them. The CDR3 loop spans 17 amino acids.

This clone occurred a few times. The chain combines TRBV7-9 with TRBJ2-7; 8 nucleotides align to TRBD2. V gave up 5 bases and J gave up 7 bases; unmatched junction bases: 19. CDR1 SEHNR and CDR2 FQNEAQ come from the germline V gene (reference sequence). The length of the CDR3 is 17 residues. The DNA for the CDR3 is TGTGCCAGCAGCCGATCTCATCGGGAGGGTGTGAAGGAAGAGCAGTACTTC. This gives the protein CASSRSHREGVKEEQYF.

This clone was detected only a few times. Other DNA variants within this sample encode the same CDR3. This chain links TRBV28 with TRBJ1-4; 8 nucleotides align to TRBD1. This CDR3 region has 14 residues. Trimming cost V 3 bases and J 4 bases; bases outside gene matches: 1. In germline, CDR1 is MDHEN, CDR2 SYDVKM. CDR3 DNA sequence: TGTGCCAGCAGTTTGGGACAGGATAATGAAAAACTGTTTTTT. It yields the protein CASSLGQDNEKLFF.

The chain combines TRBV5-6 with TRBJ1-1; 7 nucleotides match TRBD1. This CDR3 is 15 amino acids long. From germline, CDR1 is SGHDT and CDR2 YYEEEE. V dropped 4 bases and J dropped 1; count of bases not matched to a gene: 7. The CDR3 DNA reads TGTGCCAGCAGCATAACAGGGGCTAAGAACACTGAAGCTTTCTTT. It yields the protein CASSITGAKNTEAFF.

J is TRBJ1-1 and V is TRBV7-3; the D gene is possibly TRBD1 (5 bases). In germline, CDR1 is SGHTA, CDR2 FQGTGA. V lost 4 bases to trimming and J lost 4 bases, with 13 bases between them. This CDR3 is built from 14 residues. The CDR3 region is CASSSVGGTTEAFF. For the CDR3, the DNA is TGTGCCAGCAGCTCTGTTGGGGGGACCACTGAAGCTTTCTTT.

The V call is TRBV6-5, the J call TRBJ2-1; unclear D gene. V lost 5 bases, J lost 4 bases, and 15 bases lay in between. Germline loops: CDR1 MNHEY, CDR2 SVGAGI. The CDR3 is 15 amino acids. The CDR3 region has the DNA TGTGCCAGCAGTACCGATAGTGGTAGTTACAATGAGCAGTTCTTC. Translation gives CASSTDSGSYNEQFF.

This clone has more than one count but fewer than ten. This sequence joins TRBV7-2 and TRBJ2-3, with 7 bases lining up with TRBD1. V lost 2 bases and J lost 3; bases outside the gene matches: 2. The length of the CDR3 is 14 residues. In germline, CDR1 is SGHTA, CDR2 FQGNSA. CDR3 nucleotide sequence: TGTGCCAGCAGCTTACTCAGGGGGACAGATACGCAGTATTTT. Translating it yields CASSLLRGTDTQYF.